This T cell receptor (beta chain) was sequenced in a study of shared clonotypes between healthy human individuals. Assay: immunoSEQ multiplex PCR; the TCRdb copy retains only in-frame clones and omits some. The sample shows about 490,000 clones, less than 80% of them seen only once. The CDR3 has 14 amino acids. Germline CDR1 and CDR2: KGHSH and LQKENI. Trimming took off 0 bases at V and 6 bases at J, with 11 bases between the two ends. This TCR came from a woman between 40 and 50 years old in good health. Some clones in this sample may be carry-over from other donors' samples. Sequenced input: PBMCs. The rearrangement uses TRBV18 and TRBJ1-2, with a possible D match to TRBD1 (5 bases). The CDR3 nucleotides read TGTGCCAGCTCACCACCGGGGGATTGGAATGGCTACACCTTC. This translates into CASSPPGDWNGYTF.